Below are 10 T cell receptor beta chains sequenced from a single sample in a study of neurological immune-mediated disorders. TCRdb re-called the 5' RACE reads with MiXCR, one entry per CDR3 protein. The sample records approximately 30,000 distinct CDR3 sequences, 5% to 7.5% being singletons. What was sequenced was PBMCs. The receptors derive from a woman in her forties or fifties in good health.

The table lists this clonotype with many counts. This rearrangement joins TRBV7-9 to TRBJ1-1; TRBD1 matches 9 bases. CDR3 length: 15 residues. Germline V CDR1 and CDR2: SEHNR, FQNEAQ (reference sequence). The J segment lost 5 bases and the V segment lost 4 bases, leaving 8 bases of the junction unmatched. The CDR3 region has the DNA TGTGCCAGCAGCTCCTACCAAGACAGGGGGACTGAAGCTTTCTTT. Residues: CASSSYQDRGTEAFF.

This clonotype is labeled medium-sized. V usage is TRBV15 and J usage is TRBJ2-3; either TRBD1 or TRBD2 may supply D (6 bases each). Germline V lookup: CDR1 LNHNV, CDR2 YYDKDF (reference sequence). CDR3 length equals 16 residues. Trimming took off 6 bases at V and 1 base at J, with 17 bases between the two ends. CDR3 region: CATSALRGVGTDTQYF. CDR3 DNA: TGTGCCACCAGTGCCCTAAGGGGGGTGGGCACAGATACGCAGTATTTT.

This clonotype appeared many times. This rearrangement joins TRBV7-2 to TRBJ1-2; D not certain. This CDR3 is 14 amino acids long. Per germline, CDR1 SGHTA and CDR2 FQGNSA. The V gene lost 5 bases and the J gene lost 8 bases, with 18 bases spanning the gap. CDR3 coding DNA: TGTGCCAGCAGCGCATCTTATGGCTCACCCGGCTACACCTTC. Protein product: CASSASYGSPGYTF.

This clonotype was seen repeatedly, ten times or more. CDR3 in amino acids: CASSRRLATGNEQFF. In DNA form, the CDR3 reads TGTGCCAGCAGCCGAAGACTAGCCACCGGAAATGAGCAGTTCTTC. The V call is TRBV12-3 or TRBV12-4, the J call TRBJ2-1, with 7 nucleotides matching TRBD2. CDR3 length: 15 residues. V was clipped by 6 bases and J by 7 bases; unmatched bases: 12.

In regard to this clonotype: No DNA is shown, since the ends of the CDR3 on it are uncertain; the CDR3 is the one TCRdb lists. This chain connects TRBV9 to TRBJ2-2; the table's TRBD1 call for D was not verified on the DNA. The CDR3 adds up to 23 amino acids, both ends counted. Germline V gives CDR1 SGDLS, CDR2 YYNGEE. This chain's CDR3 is CASSPVRRNTEAFFGQGTGELFF.

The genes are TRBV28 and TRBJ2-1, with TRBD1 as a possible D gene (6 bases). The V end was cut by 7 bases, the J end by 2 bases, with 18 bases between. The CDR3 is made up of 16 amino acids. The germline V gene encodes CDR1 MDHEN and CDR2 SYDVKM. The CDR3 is CASNESGDNPYNEQFF. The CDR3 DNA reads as TGTGCCAGCAACGAATCCGGGGACAACCCCTACAATGAGCAGTTCTTC.

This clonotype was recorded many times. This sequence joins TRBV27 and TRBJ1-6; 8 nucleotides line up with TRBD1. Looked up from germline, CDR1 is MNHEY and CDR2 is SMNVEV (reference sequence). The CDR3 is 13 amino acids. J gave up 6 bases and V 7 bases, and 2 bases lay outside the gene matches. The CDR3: CASNTGGNSPLHF. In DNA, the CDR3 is TGTGCCAGCAATACAGGGGGTAATTCACCCCTCCACTTT.

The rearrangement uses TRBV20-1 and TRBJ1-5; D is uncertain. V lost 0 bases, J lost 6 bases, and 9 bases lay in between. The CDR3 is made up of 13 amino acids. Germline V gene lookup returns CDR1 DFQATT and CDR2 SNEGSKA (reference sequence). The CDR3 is CSAREGNGQPQHF. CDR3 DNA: TGCAGTGCTAGAGAGGGGAACGGTCAGCCCCAGCATTTT.

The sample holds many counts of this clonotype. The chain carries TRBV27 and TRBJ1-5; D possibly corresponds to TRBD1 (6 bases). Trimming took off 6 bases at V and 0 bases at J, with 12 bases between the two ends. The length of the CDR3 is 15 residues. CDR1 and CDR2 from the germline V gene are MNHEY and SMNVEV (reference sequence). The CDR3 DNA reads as TGTGCCAGCAGGCTGAAACAGGGTAGCAATCAGCCCCAGCATTTT. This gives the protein CASRLKQGSNQPQHF.

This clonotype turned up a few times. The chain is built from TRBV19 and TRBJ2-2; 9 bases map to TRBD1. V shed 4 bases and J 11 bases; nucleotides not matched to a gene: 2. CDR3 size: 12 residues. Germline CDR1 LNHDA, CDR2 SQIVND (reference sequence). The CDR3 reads CASSTDRGELFF. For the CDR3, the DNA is TGTGCCAGTAGTACGGACAGGGGTGAGCTGTTTTTT.